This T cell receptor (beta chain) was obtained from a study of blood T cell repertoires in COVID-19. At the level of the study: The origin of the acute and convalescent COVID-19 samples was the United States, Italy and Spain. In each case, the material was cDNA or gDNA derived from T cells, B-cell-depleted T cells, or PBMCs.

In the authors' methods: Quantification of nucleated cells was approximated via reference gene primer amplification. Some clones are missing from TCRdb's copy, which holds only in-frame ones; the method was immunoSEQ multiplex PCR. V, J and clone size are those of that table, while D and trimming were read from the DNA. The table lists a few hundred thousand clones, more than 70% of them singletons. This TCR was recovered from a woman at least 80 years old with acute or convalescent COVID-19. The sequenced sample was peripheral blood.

The CDR3 here is CASSPVSLGGEQFF. The CDR3 bases are TGTGCCAGTAGTCCCGTCAGTTTGGGGGGTGAGCAGTTCTTC. The V and J genes are TRBV19 and TRBJ2-1; D possibly corresponds to TRBD2 (6 bases). CDR3 length: 14 residues. Germline V gene sequence: CDR1 LNHDA, CDR2 SQIVND (reference sequence). Trimming cost V 5 bases and J 9 bases, with 17 bases left between them.